This T cell receptor beta chain was recorded in a study of T cells in women clearing cervical HPV infection. Findings of the study overall: Richness plus V gene abundances separated cases from controls with AUC less than 0.9. Repertoire richness, not evenness, was significantly elevated in CIN3+ cases versus controls.

Clones were read by immunoSEQ multiplex PCR, and TCRdb kept only the in-frame ones, dropping some. The table lists under 45,000 clones. Germline V gene data show CDR1 as DFQATT and CDR2 as SNEGSKA (reference sequence). CDR3 length: 16 amino acids. V was shortened by 0 bases and J by 4 bases, with 16 bases between the two germline ends. To note about this clone: Its target is unknown. The sequenced fragment ends 3 residues before the CDR3 boundary, so the rest is inferred from the germline J gene.

The rearrangement links TRBV20-1 to TRBJ2-1; D may correspond to TRBD1 or TRBD2 (6 bases each). Sequencing was performed on blood buffy coat. This clonotype originated in a woman between 18 and 70 years old with a cervical HPV16 infection that either progressed to CIN3+ or cleared (not recorded which). The CDR3 protein is CSARDGTRDIYNEQFF. The covered CDR3 bases are TGCAGTGCTAGAGATGGGACGCGGGACATTTACAATGAG.